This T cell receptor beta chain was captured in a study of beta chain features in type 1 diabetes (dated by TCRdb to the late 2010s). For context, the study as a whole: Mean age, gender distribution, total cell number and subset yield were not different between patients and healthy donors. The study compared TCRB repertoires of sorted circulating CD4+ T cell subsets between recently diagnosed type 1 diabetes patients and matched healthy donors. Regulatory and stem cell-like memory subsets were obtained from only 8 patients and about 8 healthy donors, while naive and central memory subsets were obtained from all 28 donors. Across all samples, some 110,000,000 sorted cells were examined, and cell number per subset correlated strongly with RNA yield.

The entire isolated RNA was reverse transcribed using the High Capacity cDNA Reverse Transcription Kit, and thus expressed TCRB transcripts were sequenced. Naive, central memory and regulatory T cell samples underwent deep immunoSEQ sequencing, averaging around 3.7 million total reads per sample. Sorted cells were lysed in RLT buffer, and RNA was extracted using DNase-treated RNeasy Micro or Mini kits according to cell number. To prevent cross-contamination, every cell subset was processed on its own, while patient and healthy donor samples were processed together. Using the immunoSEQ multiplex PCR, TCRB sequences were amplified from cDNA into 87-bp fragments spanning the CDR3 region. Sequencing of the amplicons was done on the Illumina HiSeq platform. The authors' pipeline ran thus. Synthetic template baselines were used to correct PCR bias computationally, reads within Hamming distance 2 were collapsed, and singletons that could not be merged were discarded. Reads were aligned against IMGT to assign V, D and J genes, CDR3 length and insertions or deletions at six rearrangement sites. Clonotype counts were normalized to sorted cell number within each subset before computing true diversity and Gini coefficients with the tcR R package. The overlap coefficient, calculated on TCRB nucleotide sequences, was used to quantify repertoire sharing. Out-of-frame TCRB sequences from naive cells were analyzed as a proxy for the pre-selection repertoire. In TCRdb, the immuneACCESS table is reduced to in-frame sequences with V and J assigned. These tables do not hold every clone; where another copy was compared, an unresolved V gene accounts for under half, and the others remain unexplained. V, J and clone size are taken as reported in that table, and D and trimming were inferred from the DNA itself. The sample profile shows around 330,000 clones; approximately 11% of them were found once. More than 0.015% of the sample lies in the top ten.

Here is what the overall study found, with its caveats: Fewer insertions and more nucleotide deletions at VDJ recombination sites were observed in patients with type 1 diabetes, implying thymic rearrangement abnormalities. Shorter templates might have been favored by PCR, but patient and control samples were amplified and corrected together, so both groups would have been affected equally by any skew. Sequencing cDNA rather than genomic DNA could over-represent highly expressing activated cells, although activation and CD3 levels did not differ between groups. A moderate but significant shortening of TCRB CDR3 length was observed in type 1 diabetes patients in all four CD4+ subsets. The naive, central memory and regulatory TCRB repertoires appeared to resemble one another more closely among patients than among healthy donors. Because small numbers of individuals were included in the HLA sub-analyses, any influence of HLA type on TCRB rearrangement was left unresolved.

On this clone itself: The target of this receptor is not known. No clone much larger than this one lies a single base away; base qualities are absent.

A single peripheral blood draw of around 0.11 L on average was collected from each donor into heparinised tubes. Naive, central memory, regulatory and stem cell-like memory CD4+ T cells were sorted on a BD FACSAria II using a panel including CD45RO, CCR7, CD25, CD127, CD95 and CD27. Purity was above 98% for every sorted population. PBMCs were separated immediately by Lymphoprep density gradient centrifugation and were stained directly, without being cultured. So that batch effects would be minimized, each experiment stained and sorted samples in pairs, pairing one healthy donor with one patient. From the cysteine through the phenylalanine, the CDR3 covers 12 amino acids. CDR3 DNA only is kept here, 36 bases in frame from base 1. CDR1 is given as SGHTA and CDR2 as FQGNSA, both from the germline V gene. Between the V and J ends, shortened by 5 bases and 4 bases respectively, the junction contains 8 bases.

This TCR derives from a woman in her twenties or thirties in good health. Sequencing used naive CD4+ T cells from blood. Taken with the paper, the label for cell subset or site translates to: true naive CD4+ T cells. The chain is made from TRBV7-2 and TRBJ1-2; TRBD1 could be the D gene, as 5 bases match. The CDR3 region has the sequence CASSRQGYGYTF. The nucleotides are TGTGCCAGCAGCCGCCAGGGCTATGGCTACACCTTC.